The 14 T cell receptor beta chains in this list originate from one sample, sequenced in a study of response to subunit inactivated influenza vaccine. Each CDR3 protein gets one entry after TCRdb re-called the RT-PCR reads with MiXCR. The data hold 500,000 to 600,000 distinct CDR3 sequences, with roughly 15% observed a single time. Sequences were derived from PBMCs from blood, sampled 12 days after vaccination. These receptors all stem from a man aged 50-60 years who received an inactivated influenza vaccine.

The chain employs TRBV28 and TRBJ2-1; D not certain. The V and J ends lost 2 bases and 3 bases respectively, with 14 bases between them. From germline, CDR1 is MDHEN and CDR2 SYDVKM. This CDR3 has 16 amino acids. CDR3 in DNA: TGTGCCAGCAGTTTAGGTTATGCAGACAACTACAATGAGCAGTTCTTC. Protein: CASSLGYADNYNEQFF.

This clonotype was recorded many times. The chain employs TRBV18 and TRBJ1-5; the D is unclear. V was clipped by 1 base and J by 5 bases, with 9 bases between them. The CDR3 sequence is 14 residues long. The V gene's germline CDR1 is KGHSH and CDR2 LQKENI. DNA for the CDR3: TGTGCCAGCTCACCACAAGGGTTTGATCAGCCCCAGCATTTT. Its protein is CASSPQGFDQPQHF.

V and J are TRBV6-1 and TRBJ1-1; D not resolved. Trimming shortened V by 5 bases and J by 1 base, and 11 bases separated the two germline ends. CDR1 and CDR2 (germline): MNHNS, SASEGT. The CDR3 spans 14 residues. This CDR3 reads CASSRVNSNTEAFF. Written as DNA, the CDR3 is TGTGCCAGCAGTAGAGTGAATTCGAACACTGAAGCTTTCTTT.

This clonotype was recorded a few times. V usage is TRBV5-6 and J usage is TRBJ2-7; D gene uncertain. CDR1 and CDR2 from the germline V gene are SGHDT and YYEEEE. The CDR3 has 13 amino acids. Trimming cost V 6 bases and J 5 bases, with 15 bases left between them. The DNA for the CDR3 is TGTGCCAGCACCGTAGGATGGTTCGACGAGCAGTACTTC. Translating it yields CASTVGWFDEQYF. Full variable domain (outside the CDR3, taken from reference TRBV5-6 and TRBJ2-7): DAGVTQSPTHLIKTRGQQVTLRCSPKSGHDTVSWYQQALGQGPQFIFQYYEEEERQRGNFPDRFSGHQFPNYSSELNVNALLLGDSALYLCASTVGWFDEQYFGPGTRLTVT.

The table lists this clonotype with many counts. This chain links TRBV12-3 or TRBV12-4 with TRBJ2-5; 12 bases match TRBD1. The CDR3 runs 14 residues. After removal of 4 bases from V and 4 bases from J, the junction contained 1 base not matched to a gene. CDR3 sequence reads: CASSWDRGRETQYF. CDR3 in DNA: TGTGCCAGCAGTTGGGACAGGGGGCGAGAGACCCAGTACTTC.

The V and J genes are TRBV9 and TRBJ2-2; D is perhaps TRBD2 (6 bases). The CDR3 totals 16 residues. Germline-derived CDR1 and CDR2 are SGDLS and YYNGEE. Trimming stripped 0 bases from V and 8 bases from J, with 17 bases between. As DNA, the CDR3 is TGTGCCAGCAGCGTAGACTCGCGGGGCCTGGGGGGGGAGCTGTTTTTT. The encoded protein is CASSVDSRGLGGELFF.

This clonotype was found many times. This chain uses TRBV5-1 with TRBJ1-2; D call uncertain. This CDR3 contains 15 residues. Germline-derived CDR1 and CDR2 are SGHRS and YFSETQ. Deletions cut 0 bases from V and 4 bases from J, with 13 bases between. CDR3 coding DNA: TGCGCCAGCAGCTTGGAACGCCAGCAGTTCTATGGCTACACCTTC. This encodes CASSLERQQFYGYTF.

This clonotype was detected a few times. The rearrangement uses TRBV10-2 and TRBJ2-4; possibly TRBD2 for D (6 bases). CDR1 and CDR2 from the germline V gene are WSHSY and SAAADI. This CDR3 spans 15 amino acids. Trimming took 0 bases from V and 4 from J, leaving 10 bases between them. The CDR3, as DNA: TGCGCCAGCAGTGAGTCCTTGCGGGGTAAAAACATTCAGTACTTC. Translation gives CASSESLRGKNIQYF.

This chain links TRBV19 with TRBJ2-5; 12 bases map to TRBD1. The CDR3 spans 13 residues. The germline gives CDR1 LNHDA, CDR2 SQIVND (reference sequence). With V trimmed by 4 bases and J by 11 bases, 5 bases remained unmatched. CDR3: CASSTGQGAPQYF. DNA of the CDR3: TGTGCCAGTAGTACGGGACAGGGGGCCCCTCAGTACTTC. Full variable domain (missing parts from reference TRBV19 and TRBJ2-5): DGGITQSPKYLFRKEGQNVTLSCEQNLNHDAMYWYRQDPGQGLRLIYYSQIVNDFQKGDIAEGYSVSREKKESFPLTVTSAQKNPTAFYLCASSTGQGAPQYFGPGTRLLVL.

This clonotype has a handful of counts. Mismatch with germline at one junction end may stem from a read error. This rearrangement joins TRBV2 to TRBJ1-6; maybe TRBD1 (6 bases). The CDR3 covers 15 residues. From germline, CDR1 is SNHLY and CDR2 FYNNEI. In DNA, the CDR3 is TGTGCCAGCAGGTCATTCGGGGGCTATCATTCACCCCTCCACTTT. Translation: CASRSFGGYHSPLHF.

The CDR3 coding sequence is TGTGCCAGCAGCGTATCAGGTGCCCCAAATTCACCCCTCCACTTT. Residues: CASSVSGAPNSPLHF. This chain uses TRBV9 with TRBJ1-6; D unclear. This CDR3 has 15 residues. V lost 1 base and J 7 bases, leaving 12 bases between the germline ends. Looked up from germline, CDR1 is SGDLS and CDR2 is YYNGEE.

Ten or more counts support this clonotype. This chain uses TRBV6-6 with TRBJ1-2, with 8 bases aligning to TRBD1. Germline CDR1 MNHNY, CDR2 SVGAGI (reference sequence). The CDR3 covers 13 residues. V trimming: 5 bases; J trimming: 2 bases; junction bases outside the gene matches: 1. The CDR3 protein is CASSRTGNYGYTF. CDR3 bases: TGTGCCAGCAGTAGGACAGGGAACTATGGCTACACCTTC.

This clonotype was seen only a few times. The rearrangement uses TRBV7-2 and TRBJ2-4; D is uncertain. This CDR3 is 14 amino acids long. Germline V gives CDR1 SGHTA, CDR2 FQGNSA. V was pared by 5 bases and J by 3 bases, with 11 bases between. The CDR3 DNA follows: TGTGCCAGCAGCACCCCGCCCGTCAAAAACATTCAGTACTTC. Translation gives CASSTPPVKNIQYF.

This clonotype was detected many times. The chain has TRBV7-9 and TRBJ1-2, with D hard to call. With 0 bases removed from V and 7 bases from J, the gap between germline ends came to 12 bases. Germline CDR1 is SEHNR and CDR2 is FQNEAQ (reference sequence). CDR3 length equals 14 residues. The CDR3 region has the DNA TGTGCCAGCAGCTTAGCGTGGGAAGGTACTGGCTACACCTTC. The encoded protein is CASSLAWEGTGYTF.